The text below deals with one TCR beta chain. What it binds is not known. This sample stems from a study of cytomegalovirus exposure and HLA in healthy donors. For the study at large: A data release that came early held roughly 90 million unique TCRs from HLA-typed donors. Study-wide findings and caveats: One variant, a missense change in DCLRE1C, was linked in a later analysis to TCR beta V- and J-gene trimming.

The ends lost 4 bases at V and 5 bases at J; junction bases unmatched: 10. The length of the CDR3 is 15 residues. CDR1 and CDR2 from the germline V gene are MNHEY and SVGAGI. A multiplex PCR was run with 60 Vbeta primers and 13 Jbeta primers. In the original processing: About 10 million shared chains were among about 80 million unique TCR beta chains counted in a later analysis. The method was immunoSEQ multiplex PCR; TCRdb's version includes in-frame clones alone and lacks a portion of them. The V and J calls and clone size are taken from that table; D and trimming were inferred from the DNA. This table holds 90,000 to 120,000 clones, 70% to 80% found once. Donors had nominal health at sampling but likely had unrecorded immune exposures.

This chain connects TRBV6-5 to TRBJ2-5; 7 nucleotides agree with TRBD2. Sample: PBMCs. The source of this sequence is a man between 18 and 35 years old in good health and CMV-seronegative. As DNA, the CDR3 is TGTGCCAGCAGTTGGGGGGGGACCAGCTGGGAGACCCAGTACTTC. Protein: CASSWGGTSWETQYF.